What follows describes a single TCR beta chain. The antigen is not known. The CDR3 covers 16 residues. V dropped 5 bases and J dropped 7; count of bases not matched to a gene: 11. In germline, CDR1 is SGHTA, CDR2 FQGNSA. This sample was included in a study of T-cell reconstitution after alpha-beta-depleted transplantation in children. Study results and limitations: Expanded clones from the graft, numbering several hundred, reportedly supplied alpha-beta T cells about two months after transplant. Recipient T cells and thymic progenitors that survived gave rise to the high TCRbeta diversity observed at day 60 in some patients. Diversity and T-cell counts at one year after transplant derived mostly from new T cells.

The authors prepared the TCRbeta library with unique molecular identifiers. Each CDR3 protein gets one entry after TCRdb re-called the PCR reads with MiXCR. The top ten clones hold approximately 33% of a sample with about 610,000 distinct CDR3 sequences, 25% to 30% of them seen once. The chain couples TRBV7-2 to TRBJ2-1; 10 bases align to TRBD2. The clonotype comes from a boy younger than two with Wiskott-Aldrich syndrome, due to receive a stem cell transplant. The specimen comprised PBMCs, sampled before TCRalphabeta/CD19-depleted stem cell transplant. The CDR3 loop reads CASSPLGVGLANEQFF. In DNA form, the CDR3 reads TGTGCCAGCAGCCCCCTGGGGGTGGGACTAGCGAATGAGCAGTTCTTC. Full variable domain (rest looked up from reference TRBV7-2 and TRBJ2-1): GAGVSQSPSNKVTEKGKDVELRCDPISGHTALYWYRQSLGQGLEFLIYFQGNSAPDKSGLPSDRFSAERTGGSVSTLTIQRTQQEDSAVYLCASSPLGVGLANEQFFGPGTRLTVL.